This TCR beta chain appears in the sequencing data of a study of molecular identifiers for immune sequencing clone quantification. About the study: Split five ways in replicates, RNA from around 20,000 or 99,000 naive CD8 cells had four portions sequenced.

Study results and limitations: Barcode-sharing identical TCR molecules could underestimate highly expanded clone sizes.

A CD8+CD4-CCR7+CD45RA+ gate was used to sort naive CD8 T cells. This clonotype has a handful of counts. Its antigen remains unidentified. Germline values: CDR1 LNHDA, CDR2 SQIVND (reference sequence). Trimming removed 3 bases from V and 2 bases from J, with 11 bases in between. The CDR3 spans 15 residues. It was with previously described methods and listed TCR primers that bulk TCR libraries were made. TCRdb re-derived calls from the PCR reads in MiXCR, one entry per CDR3 protein. Among just under 650,000 distinct CDR3 sequences listed, roughly 21% were seen once. The clonotype originates from a human donor in good health. Some libraries in this study had Jurkat cell RNA spiked in. The chain couples TRBV19 to TRBJ2-1; D may be TRBD2 (6 bases). The sample was naive CD8+ T cells from blood, with Jurkat cell RNA spiked in. The subset was: FACS-sorted CD8+CD4-CCR7+CD45RA+ naive T cells. The CDR3 spells CASSMVGGTYNEQFF. The CDR3 bases are TGTGCCAGTAGTATGGTGGGGGGAACCTACAATGAGCAGTTCTTC. Complete variable domain (other parts from reference TRBV19 and TRBJ2-1): DGGITQSPKYLFRKEGQNVTLSCEQNLNHDAMYWYRQDPGQGLRLIYYSQIVNDFQKGDIAEGYSVSREKKESFPLTVTSAQKNPTAFYLCASSMVGGTYNEQFFGPGTRLTVL.